What follows are 26 T cell receptor beta chains derived from one specimen sequenced in a study of T-cell memory formation after mild COVID-19. TCRdb passed the 5' RACE reads through MiXCR, listing each CDR3 protein once. The sample shows 70,000 to 100,000 distinct CDR3 sequences, more than 12% of them seen only once. The specimen sequenced was PBMCs or a T cell subset sorted from them (not recorded which). The receptors shown here come from a man between 18 and 35 years old who had mild COVID-19 (a few samples of this study predate the infection). Cell type and time point are not known.

This sequence joins TRBV10-3 and TRBJ2-7; D not certain. The CDR3 is 15 residues long. CDR1 and CDR2 (germline): ENHRY, SYGVKD. V was clipped by 0 bases and J by 0 bases, with 9 bases between them. The CDR3 DNA is TGTGCCATCAGTGAGTCCCCGGCGCCCTCCTACGAGCAGTACTTC. Encoded protein: CAISESPAPSYEQYF.

The rearrangement uses TRBV2 and TRBJ2-5, with D uncertain. Trimming shortened V by 5 bases and J by 7 bases, and 11 bases separated the two germline ends. This CDR3 spans 12 amino acids. CDR1 is SNHLY, CDR2 FYNNEI, per germline. CDR3 sequence (DNA): TGTGCCAGCAGTTTGGGGAAAGCGACCCAGTACTTC. Protein sequence: CASSLGKATQYF. The entire variable domain, with the rest obtained from reference TRBV2 and TRBJ2-5, is as follows: EPEVTQTPSHQVTQMGQEVILRCVPISNHLYFYWYRQILGQKVEFLVSFYNNEISEKSEIFDDQFSVERPDGSNFTLKIRSTKLEDSAMYFCASSLGKATQYFGPGTRLLVL.

V and J are TRBV5-1 and TRBJ2-2; D may be TRBD2 (5 bases). Trimming took 5 bases from V and 3 from J, leaving 17 bases between them. The CDR3 is 16 amino acids. The V gene's germline CDR1 is SGHRS and CDR2 YFSETQ. The DNA of the CDR3 is TGCGCCAGCAGTTCCCCGTGGGAGATTGACACCGGGGAGCTGTTTTTT. It encodes CASSSPWEIDTGELFF.

This clonotype was recorded many times. The chain links TRBV7-8 to TRBJ2-1; 12 bases match TRBD2. V lost 1 base and J lost 7; bases outside the gene matches: 2. The CDR3 covers 15 residues. From germline, CDR1 is SGHVS and CDR2 FQNEAQ. The DNA of the CDR3 is TGTGCCAGCAGCTTAGGGACTAGCGGGGCGAATGAGCAGTTCTTC. The encoded protein is CASSLGTSGANEQFF.

J is TRBJ2-7 and V is TRBV20-1, with D perhaps being TRBD1 or TRBD2 (5 bases each). The CDR3 runs 13 residues. CDR1 DFQATT and CDR2 SNEGSKA come from the germline V gene (reference sequence). The V and J ends lost 0 bases and 7 bases respectively, with 13 bases between them. CDR3 region: CSARDGDATEQYV. The CDR3 region has the DNA TGCAGTGCTAGAGATGGGGACGCTACGGAGCAGTACGTC.

The gene calls are TRBV6-5 and TRBJ2-2, with a tentative D call TRBD1 (6 bases). The germline V gene encodes CDR1 MNHEY and CDR2 SVGAGI. The CDR3 has 14 residues. Trimming stripped 4 bases from V and 6 bases from J, with 12 bases between. The CDR3 region is CASSLPGEPGELFF. In nucleotides, the CDR3 is TGTGCCAGCAGTTTACCAGGGGAACCCGGGGAGCTGTTTTTT.

Ten or more counts support this clonotype. The V call is TRBV4-2, the J call TRBJ2-7, with a possible D match to TRBD1 (6 bases). This CDR3 has 14 residues. Trimming took 3 bases from V and 2 from J, leaving 11 bases between them. Germline CDR1 is LGHNA and CDR2 is YNFKEQ. The CDR3 DNA reads TGTGCCAGCAGCCAGGGGGACACCACCTACGAGCAGTACTTC. This translates into CASSQGDTTYEQYF.

The gene calls are TRBV2 and TRBJ2-5; unclear D gene. The CDR3 runs to 15 residues. From germline, CDR1 is SNHLY and CDR2 FYNNEI. Trimming took off 8 bases at V and 4 bases at J, with 20 bases between the two ends. CDR3 sequence: CASGLHLMTRETQYF. CDR3 nucleotide sequence: TGTGCCAGCGGCCTCCATCTCATGACACGAGAGACCCAGTACTTC. Full variable domain (remainder filled in from reference TRBV2 and TRBJ2-5): EPEVTQTPSHQVTQMGQEVILRCVPISNHLYFYWYRQILGQKVEFLVSFYNNEISEKSEIFDDQFSVERPDGSNFTLKIRSTKLEDSAMYFCASGLHLMTRETQYFGPGTRLLVL.

This rearrangement joins TRBV11-2 to TRBJ1-6; 9 bases align to TRBD1. After removal of 4 bases from V and 0 bases from J, the junction contained 10 bases not matched to a gene. CDR1 SGHAT and CDR2 FQNNGV come from the germline V gene. There are 19 residues in the CDR3. For the CDR3, the DNA is TGTGCCAGCAGCTGGCTTTGGGACAGGGAGAGCTCCTATAATTCACCCCTCCACTTT. As protein: CASSWLWDRESSYNSPLHF. Full variable domain (missing parts from reference TRBV11-2 and TRBJ1-6): EAGVAQSPRYKIIEKRQSVAFWCNPISGHATLYWYQQILGQGPKLLIQFQNNGVVDDSQLPKDRFSAERLKGVDSTLKIQPAKLEDSAVYLCASSWLWDRESSYNSPLHFGNGTRLTVT.

The genes are TRBV6-5 and TRBJ2-5; tentatively, D is TRBD1 or TRBD2 (6 bases each). The V end was cut by 2 bases, the J end by 5 bases, with 12 bases between. Germline values: CDR1 MNHEY, CDR2 SVGAGI. CDR3 length: 14 residues. CDR3 DNA sequence: TGTGCCAGCAGTTACGACGCCGGGGGCGAGACCCAGTACTTC. This codes for CASSYDAGGETQYF.

V gene TRBV20-1 combines with J gene TRBJ2-7; tentative D call: TRBD2 (5 bases). With 3 bases removed from V and 0 bases from J, the gap between germline ends came to 12 bases. Germline-derived CDR1 and CDR2 are DFQATT and SNEGSKA (reference sequence). The CDR3 is 14 residues long. The CDR3 DNA reads as TGCAGTGCTAGCGCGACTACTAGCTCCTACGAGCAGTACTTC. Translating it yields CSASATTSSYEQYF.

This chain uses TRBV4-1 with TRBJ2-3, with D maybe TRBD2 (6 bases). This CDR3 has 14 amino acids. Deletions cut 1 base from V and 2 bases from J, with 7 bases between. CDR1 MGHRA and CDR2 YSYEKL come from the germline V gene. The CDR3 here is CASSQVADTDTQYF. The CDR3 region has the DNA TGCGCCAGCAGCCAAGTAGCGGACACAGATACGCAGTATTTT.

This clonotype has just a few counts. This chain joins TRBV11-2 and TRBJ2-1; D remains unclear. The germline gives CDR1 SGHAT, CDR2 FQNNGV. The CDR3 runs to 15 residues. V lost 4 bases and J lost 0, with 10 bases in between. Written as DNA, the CDR3 is TGTGCCAGCAGCTCATCGAGGAGCTCCTACAATGAGCAGTTCTTC. Encoded protein: CASSSSRSSYNEQFF.

The table lists this clonotype with a few counts. The junction does not match germline at one end; this may be a read error. The chain links TRBV12-3 or TRBV12-4 to TRBJ2-7; D is perhaps TRBD1 or TRBD2 (6 bases each). The CDR3 has 11 residues. The CDR3 here is CASSLGGAPLF. CDR3 bases: TGTGCCAGCAGTTTAGGGGGGGCCCCACTCTTC.

The chain recombines TRBV9 with TRBJ2-7; D is unclear. The CDR3 is 14 residues long. Trimming pared 3 bases from V and 3 bases from J, leaving 13 bases between. From germline, CDR1 is SGDLS and CDR2 YYNGEE. This CDR3 is CASSAQNANYEQYV. As DNA, the CDR3 is TGTGCCAGCAGCGCTCAAAACGCAAACTACGAGCAGTACGTC.

This chain uses TRBV25-1 with TRBJ1-5; D ambiguous. The CDR3 loop spans 13 amino acids. Germline V CDR1 and CDR2: MGHDK, SYGVNS. Trimming took 1 base from V and 4 from J, leaving 5 bases between them. The CDR3 sequence is CASSESLNQPQHF. CDR3 coding DNA: TGTGCCAGCAGTGAATCCTTAAATCAGCCCCAGCATTTT.

V gene TRBV6-5 combines with J gene TRBJ2-1; D ambiguous. This CDR3 comprises 16 residues. The V end was cut by 4 bases, the J end by 8 bases, with 21 bases between. Looked up from germline, CDR1 is MNHEY and CDR2 is SVGAGI. CDR3 DNA: TGTGCCAGCAGTTCCGCTATCGTGGGCTTTGGCGATGAGCAGTTCTTC. This translates into CASSSAIVGFGDEQFF.

The V call is TRBV29-1, the J call TRBJ2-7; D is perhaps TRBD1 (6 bases). The CDR3 contains 13 residues. Germline V gene lookup returns CDR1 SQVTM and CDR2 ANQGSEA. V lost 1 base to trimming and J lost 4 bases, with 11 bases between them. In DNA form, the CDR3 reads TGCAGCGTTGAAGGTGGGGGCAAATACGAGCAGTACTTC. Its translation: CSVEGGGKYEQYF.

The V gene is TRBV4-1, the J gene TRBJ1-2, with 9 nucleotides matching TRBD1. The germline CDR1 and CDR2 sequences are MGHRA and YSYEKL. V lost 4 bases, J lost 4 bases, and 4 bases stayed unmatched. This CDR3 region has 14 residues. This CDR3 is CASSRGTGTYGYTF. DNA of the CDR3: TGCGCCAGCAGCCGCGGGACAGGGACCTATGGCTACACCTTC.

This clonotype was picked up a small number of times. This chain connects TRBV6-2 or TRBV6-3 to TRBJ2-3; perhaps TRBD2 as D (6 bases). Germline V lookup: CDR1 MNHEY, CDR2 SVGEGT. Trimming left V 4 bases short and J 4 bases short, with 15 bases between. The CDR3 length is 15 residues. The CDR3 reads CASSSVAELADTQYF. In DNA, the CDR3 is TGTGCCAGCAGTTCGGTAGCGGAGCTCGCAGATACGCAGTATTTT.

The V gene is TRBV6-1, the J gene TRBJ2-7, with 10 bases that match TRBD2. The CDR3 totals 13 residues. V shed 6 bases, J shed 9 bases, and the junction held 8 bases outside the gene matches. Germline loops: CDR1 MNHNS, CDR2 SASEGT. CDR3 residues: CASRELAGIGQYF. The DNA for the CDR3 is TGTGCCAGCAGAGAACTAGCGGGAATCGGGCAGTACTTC.

This clonotype was seen ten or more times. V is TRBV27 and J is TRBJ2-7; D gene unclear. CDR1 and CDR2 from the germline V gene are MNHEY and SMNVEV (reference sequence). V gave up 2 bases and J gave up 2 bases, with 10 bases separating them. This CDR3 has 14 residues. The CDR3 protein is CASSLMDETYEQYF. In nucleotides, the CDR3 is TGTGCCAGCAGTTTAATGGACGAAACCTACGAGCAGTACTTC.

The V gene is TRBV29-1, the J gene TRBJ2-3; TRBD2 matches at 8 bases. The germline gives CDR1 SQVTM, CDR2 ANQGSEA. The V gene end was trimmed by 3 bases and the J gene end by 1 base; junction bases not matched to a gene: 12. CDR3 size: 17 residues. The CDR3 spells CSVDGRRGSGGTDTQYF. The CDR3, as DNA: TGCAGCGTTGATGGGAGGAGGGGTAGCGGGGGCACAGATACGCAGTATTTT.

This clonotype has only a few counts. The chain uses TRBV10-3 and TRBJ2-3; D ambiguous. The CDR3 contains 16 residues. Germline assignment: CDR1 ENHRY and CDR2 SYGVKD. Trimming took 1 base from V and 1 from J, leaving 12 bases between them. The CDR3: CAISEFGITRTDTQYF. CDR3 DNA sequence: TGTGCCATCAGTGAGTTTGGGATAACTCGCACAGATACGCAGTATTTT.

This chain connects TRBV5-5 to TRBJ2-3; D may be TRBD2 (5 bases). The germline V and J ends were trimmed by 0 bases and 6 bases, with 11 bases remaining between them. Germline assignment: CDR1 SGHKS and CDR2 YYEKEE (reference sequence). The CDR3 has 14 residues. DNA for the CDR3: TGTGCCAGCAGCTTGGTTAAACTAGTGGATACGCAGTATTTT. It specifies CASSLVKLVDTQYF.

This clonotype was recorded a few times. V is TRBV7-9 and J is TRBJ2-1; tentative D call: TRBD2 (5 bases). V lost 6 bases, J lost 9 bases, and 15 bases lay in between. The CDR3 loop spans 13 amino acids. Germline lookup yields CDR1 SEHNR and CDR2 FQNEAQ (reference sequence). CDR3 region: CASRYESGSEQFF. The DNA of the CDR3 is TGTGCCAGCAGGTATGAGTCGGGGAGTGAGCAGTTCTTC.